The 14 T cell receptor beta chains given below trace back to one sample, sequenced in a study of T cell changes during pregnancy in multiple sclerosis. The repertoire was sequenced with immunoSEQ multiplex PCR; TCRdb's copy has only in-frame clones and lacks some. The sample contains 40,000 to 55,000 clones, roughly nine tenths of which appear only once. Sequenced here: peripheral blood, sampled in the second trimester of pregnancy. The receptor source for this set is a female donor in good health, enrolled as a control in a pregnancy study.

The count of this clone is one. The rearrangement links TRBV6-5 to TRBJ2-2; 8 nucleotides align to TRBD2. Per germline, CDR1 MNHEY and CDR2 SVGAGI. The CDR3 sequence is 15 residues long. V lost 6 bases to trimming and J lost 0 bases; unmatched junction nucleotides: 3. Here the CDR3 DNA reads TGTGCCAGCAGCCAACTAGCGGCGAACACCGGGGAGCTGTTTTTT. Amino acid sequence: CASSQLAANTGELFF.

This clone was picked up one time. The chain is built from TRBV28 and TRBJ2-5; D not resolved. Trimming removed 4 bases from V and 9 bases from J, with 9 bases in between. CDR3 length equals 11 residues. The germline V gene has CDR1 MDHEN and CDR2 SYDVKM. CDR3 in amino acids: CASSSTFAQYF. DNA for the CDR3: TGTGCCAGCAGTTCGACATTCGCCCAGTACTTC. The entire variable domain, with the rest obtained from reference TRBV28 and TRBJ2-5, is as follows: DVKVTQSSRYLVKRTGEKVFLECVQDMDHENMFWYRQDPGLGLRLIYFSYDVKMKEKGDIPEGYSVSREKKERFSLILESASTNQTSMYLCASSSTFAQYFGPGTRLLVL.

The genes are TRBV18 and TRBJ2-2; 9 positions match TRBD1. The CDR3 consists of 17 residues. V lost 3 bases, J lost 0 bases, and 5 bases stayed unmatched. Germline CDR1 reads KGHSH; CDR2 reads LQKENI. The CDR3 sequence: CASSPIDRGTNTGELFF. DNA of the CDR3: TGTGCCAGCTCACCTATCGACAGGGGGACGAACACCGGGGAGCTGTTTTTT.

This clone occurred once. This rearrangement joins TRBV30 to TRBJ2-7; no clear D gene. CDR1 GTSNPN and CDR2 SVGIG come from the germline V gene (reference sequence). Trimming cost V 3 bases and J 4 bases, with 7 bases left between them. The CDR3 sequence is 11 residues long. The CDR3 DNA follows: TGTGCCTGGAGCAGCGTTTACGAGCAGTACTTC. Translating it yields CAWSSVYEQYF.

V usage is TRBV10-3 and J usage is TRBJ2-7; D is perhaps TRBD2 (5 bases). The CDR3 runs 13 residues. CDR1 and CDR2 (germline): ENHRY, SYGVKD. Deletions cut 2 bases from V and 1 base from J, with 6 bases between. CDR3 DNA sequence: TGTGCCATCAGTGAGGGACTGTCCTACGAGCAGTACTTC. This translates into CAISEGLSYEQYF.

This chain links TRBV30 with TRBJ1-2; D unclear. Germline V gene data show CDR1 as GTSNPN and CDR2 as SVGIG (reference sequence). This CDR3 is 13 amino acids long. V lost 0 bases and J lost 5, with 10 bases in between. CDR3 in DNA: TGTGCCTGGAGTGTACTAGGAGTATATGGCTACACCTTC. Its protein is CAWSVLGVYGYTF.

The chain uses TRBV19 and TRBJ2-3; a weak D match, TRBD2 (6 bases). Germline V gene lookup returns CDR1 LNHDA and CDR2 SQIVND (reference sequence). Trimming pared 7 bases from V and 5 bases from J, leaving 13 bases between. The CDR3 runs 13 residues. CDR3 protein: CASKSGFVDTQYF. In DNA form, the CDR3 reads TGTGCCAGTAAGAGCGGGTTTGTAGATACGCAGTATTTT.

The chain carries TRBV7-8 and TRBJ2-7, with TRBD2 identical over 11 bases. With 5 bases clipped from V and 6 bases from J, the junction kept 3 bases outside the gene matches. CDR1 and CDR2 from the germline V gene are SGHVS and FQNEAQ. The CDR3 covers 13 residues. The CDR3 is CASSTSGSSEQYF. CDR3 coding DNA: TGTGCCAGCAGCACTAGCGGGAGTAGCGAGCAGTACTTC. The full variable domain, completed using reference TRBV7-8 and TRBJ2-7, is GAGVSQSPRYKVAKRGQDVALRCDPISGHVSLFWYQQALGQGPEFLTYFQNEAQLDKSGLPSDRFFAERPEGSVSTLKIQRTQQEDSAVYLCASSTSGSSEQYFGPGTRLTVT.

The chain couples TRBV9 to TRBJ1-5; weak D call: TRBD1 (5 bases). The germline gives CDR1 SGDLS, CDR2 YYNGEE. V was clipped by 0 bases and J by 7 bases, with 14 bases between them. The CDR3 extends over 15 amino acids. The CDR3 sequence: CASSVGPGVGQPQHF. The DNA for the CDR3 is TGTGCCAGCAGCGTAGGTCCGGGGGTCGGGCAGCCCCAGCATTTT. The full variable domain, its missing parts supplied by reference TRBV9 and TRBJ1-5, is DSGVTQTPKHLITATGQRVTLRCSPRSGDLSVYWYQQSLDQGLQFLIQYYNGEERAKGNILERFSAQQFPDLHSELNLSSLELGDSALYFCASSVGPGVGQPQHFGDGTRLSIL.

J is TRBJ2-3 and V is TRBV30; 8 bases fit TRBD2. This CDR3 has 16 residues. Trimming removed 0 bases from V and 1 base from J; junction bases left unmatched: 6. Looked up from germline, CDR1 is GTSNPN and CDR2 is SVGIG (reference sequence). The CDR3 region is CAWSVGGGSGTDTQYF. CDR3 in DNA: TGTGCCTGGAGTGTAGGCGGGGGGTCGGGCACAGATACGCAGTATTTT.

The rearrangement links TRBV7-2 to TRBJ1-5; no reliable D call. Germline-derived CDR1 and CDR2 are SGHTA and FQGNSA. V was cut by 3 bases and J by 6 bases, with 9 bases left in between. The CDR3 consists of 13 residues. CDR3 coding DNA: TGTGCCAGCAGCTTTGGGCAGACTCAGCCCCAGCATTTT. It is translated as CASSFGQTQPQHF.

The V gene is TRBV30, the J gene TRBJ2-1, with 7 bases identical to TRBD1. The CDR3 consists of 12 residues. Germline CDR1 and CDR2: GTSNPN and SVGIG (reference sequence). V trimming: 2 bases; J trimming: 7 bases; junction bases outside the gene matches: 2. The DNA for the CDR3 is TGTGCCTGGAGTCGACAGGGTAATGAGCAGTTCTTC. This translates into CAWSRQGNEQFF.

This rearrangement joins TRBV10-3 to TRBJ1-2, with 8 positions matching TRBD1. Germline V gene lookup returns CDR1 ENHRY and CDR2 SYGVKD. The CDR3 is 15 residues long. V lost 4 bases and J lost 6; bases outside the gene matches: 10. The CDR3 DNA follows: TGTGCCATCAGTGGGACAGGGATTCTGGCTAATGGCTACACCTTC. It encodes CAISGTGILANGYTF.

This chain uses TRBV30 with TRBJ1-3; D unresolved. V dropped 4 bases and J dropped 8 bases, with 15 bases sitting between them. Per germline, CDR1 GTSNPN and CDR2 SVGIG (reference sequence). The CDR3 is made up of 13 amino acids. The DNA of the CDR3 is TGTGCCTGGATCGGGTCAGCTCCAGACACCATATATTTT. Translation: CAWIGSAPDTIYF.